The sequence of this T cell receptor (beta chain) was determined in a study of regulatory T cells in long-lasting Graves disease. Whole-study results and caveats: Lower TCR diversity was seen in persistent Graves' patients than in newly diagnosed ones.

This clonotype showed up many times. Its antigen is not known. Sample time point: newly diagnosed GD, antithyroid drugs for less than 3 months. The TCR library was made from RNA extracted from PBMCs. Germline CDR1 and CDR2: DFQATT and SNEGSKA (reference sequence). V dropped 1 base and J dropped 2 bases, with 12 bases sitting between them. There are 14 residues in the CDR3. With iRepertoire HTBI primers and Arm-PCR of CDR3 regions, TCR beta libraries were built. Using its own MiXCR run on the multiplex PCR reads, TCRdb lists one record per CDR3 protein. The sample includes hundreds of thousands of distinct CDR3 sequences, approximately 16% seen only once; the top ten take around 12%. These records were also assigned to another study, of T cells in Graves' hyperthyroidism and ophthalmopathy. From that paper: Blood samples included most of the expanded thyroid clonotypes exceeding 0.001.

The specimen comprised peripheral blood mononuclear cells (PBMCs), sampled at new diagnosis, from a patient treated with antithyroid drugs. The rearrangement links TRBV20-1 to TRBJ2-7, with D perhaps matching TRBD2 (6 bases). This clonotype originated in a man aged 18 to 35 with Graves disease. This chain's CDR3 is CSARGSGRTYEQYF. CDR3 nucleotide sequence: TGCAGTGCTAGAGGGAGCGGGCGTACCTACGAGCAGTACTTC.